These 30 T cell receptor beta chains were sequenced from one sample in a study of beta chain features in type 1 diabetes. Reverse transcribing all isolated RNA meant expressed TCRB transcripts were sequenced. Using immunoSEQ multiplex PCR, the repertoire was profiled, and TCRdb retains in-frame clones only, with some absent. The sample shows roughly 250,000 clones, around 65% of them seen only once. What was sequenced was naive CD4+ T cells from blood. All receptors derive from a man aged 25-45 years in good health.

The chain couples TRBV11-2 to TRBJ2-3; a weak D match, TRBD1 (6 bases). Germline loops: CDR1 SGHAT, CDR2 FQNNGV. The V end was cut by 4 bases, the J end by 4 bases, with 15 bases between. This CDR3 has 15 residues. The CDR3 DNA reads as TGTGCCAGCAGCTCACAGGGCTTGGGGGCAGATACGCAGTATTTT. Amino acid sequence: CASSSQGLGADTQYF. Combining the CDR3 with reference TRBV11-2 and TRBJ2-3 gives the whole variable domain EAGVAQSPRYKIIEKRQSVAFWCNPISGHATLYWYQQILGQGPKLLIQFQNNGVVDDSQLPKDRFSAERLKGVDSTLKIQPAKLEDSAVYLCASSSQGLGADTQYFGPGTRLTVL.

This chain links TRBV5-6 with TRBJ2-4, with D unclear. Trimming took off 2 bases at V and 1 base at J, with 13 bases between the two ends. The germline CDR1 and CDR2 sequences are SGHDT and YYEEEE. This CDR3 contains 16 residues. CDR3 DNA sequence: TGTGCCAGCAGCTTATCATGGGATTACGCCAAAAACATTCAGTACTTC. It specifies CASSLSWDYAKNIQYF.

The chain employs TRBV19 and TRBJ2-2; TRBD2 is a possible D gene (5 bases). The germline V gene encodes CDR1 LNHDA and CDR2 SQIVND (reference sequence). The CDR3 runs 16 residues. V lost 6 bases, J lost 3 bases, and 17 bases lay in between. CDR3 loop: CASRITASSDTGELFF. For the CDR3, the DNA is TGTGCCAGTAGGATCACCGCTAGCAGCGACACCGGGGAGCTGTTTTTT.

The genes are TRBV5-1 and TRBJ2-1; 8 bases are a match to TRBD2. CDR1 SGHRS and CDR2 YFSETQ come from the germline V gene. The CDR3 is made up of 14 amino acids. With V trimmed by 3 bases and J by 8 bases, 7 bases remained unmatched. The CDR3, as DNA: TGCGCCAGCAGCTCCGGGAGGGGTAGGGATGAGCAGTTCTTC. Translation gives CASSSGRGRDEQFF.

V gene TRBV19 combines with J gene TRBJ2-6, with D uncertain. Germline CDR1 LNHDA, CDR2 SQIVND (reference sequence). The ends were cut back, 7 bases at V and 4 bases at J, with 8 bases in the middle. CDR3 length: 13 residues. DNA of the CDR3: TGTGCCAGTAAGGTAAACGGGGCCAACGTCCTGACTTTC. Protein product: CASKVNGANVLTF.

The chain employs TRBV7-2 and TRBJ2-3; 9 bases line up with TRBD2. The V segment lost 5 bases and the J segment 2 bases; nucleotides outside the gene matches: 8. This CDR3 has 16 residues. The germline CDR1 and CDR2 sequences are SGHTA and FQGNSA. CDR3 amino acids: CASSPNSGGSTDTQYF. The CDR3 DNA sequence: TGTGCCAGCAGCCCAAATAGCGGGGGCTCCACAGATACGCAGTATTTT. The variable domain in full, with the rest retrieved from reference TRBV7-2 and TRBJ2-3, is GAGVSQSPSNKVTEKGKDVELRCDPISGHTALYWYRQSLGQGLEFLIYFQGNSAPDKSGLPSDRFSAERTGGSVSTLTIQRTQQEDSAVYLCASSPNSGGSTDTQYFGPGTRLTVL.

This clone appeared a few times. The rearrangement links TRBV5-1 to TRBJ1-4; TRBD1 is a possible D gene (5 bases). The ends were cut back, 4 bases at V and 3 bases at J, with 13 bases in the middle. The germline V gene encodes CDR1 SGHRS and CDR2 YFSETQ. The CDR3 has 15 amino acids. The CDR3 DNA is TGCGCCAGCAGCCCCCTTGGGACTGCTAATGAAAAACTGTTTTTT. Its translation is CASSPLGTANEKLFF. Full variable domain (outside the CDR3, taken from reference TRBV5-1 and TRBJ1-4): KAGVTQTPRYLIKTRGQQVTLSCSPISGHRSVSWYQQTPGQGLQFLFEYFSETQRNKGNFPGRFSGRQFSNSRSEMNVSTLELGDSALYLCASSPLGTANEKLFFGSGTQLSVL.

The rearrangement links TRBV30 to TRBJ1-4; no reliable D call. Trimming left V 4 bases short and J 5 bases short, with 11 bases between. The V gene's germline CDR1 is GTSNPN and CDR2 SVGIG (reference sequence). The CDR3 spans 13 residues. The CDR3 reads CAWKLSKNEKLFF. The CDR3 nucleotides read TGTGCCTGGAAGCTTTCGAAGAATGAAAAACTGTTTTTT.

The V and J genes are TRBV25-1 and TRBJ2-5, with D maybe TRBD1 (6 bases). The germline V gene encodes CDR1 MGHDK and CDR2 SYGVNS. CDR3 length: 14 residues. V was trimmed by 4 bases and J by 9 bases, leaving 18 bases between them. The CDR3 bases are TGTGCCAGCAGTGGACGAGGGGGTCTTCAAGCCCAGTACTTC. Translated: CASSGRGGLQAQYF.

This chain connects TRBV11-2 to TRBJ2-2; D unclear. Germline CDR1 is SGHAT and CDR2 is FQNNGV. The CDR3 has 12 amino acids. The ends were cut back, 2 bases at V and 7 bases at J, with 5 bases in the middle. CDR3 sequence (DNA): TGTGCCAGCAGCTTATTCGTCGGGGAGCTGTTTTTT. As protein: CASSLFVGELFF. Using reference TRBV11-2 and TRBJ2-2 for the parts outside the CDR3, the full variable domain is EAGVAQSPRYKIIEKRQSVAFWCNPISGHATLYWYQQILGQGPKLLIQFQNNGVVDDSQLPKDRFSAERLKGVDSTLKIQPAKLEDSAVYLCASSLFVGELFFGEGSRLTVL.

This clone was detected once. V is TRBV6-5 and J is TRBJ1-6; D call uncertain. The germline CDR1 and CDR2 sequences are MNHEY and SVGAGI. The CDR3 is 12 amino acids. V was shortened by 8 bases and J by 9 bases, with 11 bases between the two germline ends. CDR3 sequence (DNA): TGTGCCAGCTGGCGTTCGGGTTCACCCCTCCACTTT. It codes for CASWRSGSPLHF.

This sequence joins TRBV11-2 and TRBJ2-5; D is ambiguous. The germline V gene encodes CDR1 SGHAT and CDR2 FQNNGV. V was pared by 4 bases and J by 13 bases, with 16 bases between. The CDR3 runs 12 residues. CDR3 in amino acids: CASSSTSMAGYF. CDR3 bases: TGTGCCAGCAGCTCCACCTCTATGGCCGGGTACTTC.

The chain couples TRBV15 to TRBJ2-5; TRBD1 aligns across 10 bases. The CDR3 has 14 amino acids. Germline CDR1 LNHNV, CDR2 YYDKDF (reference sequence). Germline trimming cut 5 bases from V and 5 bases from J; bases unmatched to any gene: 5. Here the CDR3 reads CATSGTGVRETQYF. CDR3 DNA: TGTGCCACCAGCGGGACAGGGGTCCGGGAGACCCAGTACTTC. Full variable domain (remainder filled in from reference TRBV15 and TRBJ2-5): DAMVIQNPRYQVTQFGKPVTLSCSQTLNHNVMYWYQQKSSQAPKLLFHYYDKDFNNEADTPDNFQSRRPNTSFCFLDIRSPGLGDTAMYLCATSGTGVRETQYFGPGTRLLVL.

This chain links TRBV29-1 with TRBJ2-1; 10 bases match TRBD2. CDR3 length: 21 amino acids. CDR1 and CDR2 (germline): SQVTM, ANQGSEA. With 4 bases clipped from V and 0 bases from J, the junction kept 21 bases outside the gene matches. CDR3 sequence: CSVGSPGPGAGGPGSYNEQFF. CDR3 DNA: TGCAGCGTTGGAAGCCCCGGCCCCGGAGCGGGAGGGCCGGGCTCCTACAATGAGCAGTTCTTC.

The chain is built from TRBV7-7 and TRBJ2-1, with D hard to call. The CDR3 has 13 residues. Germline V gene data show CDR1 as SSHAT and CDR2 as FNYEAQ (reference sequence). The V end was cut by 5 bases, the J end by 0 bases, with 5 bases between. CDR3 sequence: CASSESSYNEQFF. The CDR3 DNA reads TGTGCCAGCAGCGAGAGCTCCTACAATGAGCAGTTCTTC.

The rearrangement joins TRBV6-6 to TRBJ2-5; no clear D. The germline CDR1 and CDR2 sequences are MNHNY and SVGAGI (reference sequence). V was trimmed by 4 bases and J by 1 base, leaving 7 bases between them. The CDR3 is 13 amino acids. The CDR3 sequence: CASSLRAQETQYF. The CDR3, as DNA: TGTGCCAGCAGTTTAAGGGCCCAAGAGACCCAGTACTTC.

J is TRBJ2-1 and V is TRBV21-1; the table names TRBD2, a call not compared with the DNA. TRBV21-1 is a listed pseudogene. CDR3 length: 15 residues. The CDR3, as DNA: TGTGCCAGCAGCAAAGGACTAGACCAACCTAATGAGCAGTTCTTC. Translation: CASSKGLDQPNEQFF.

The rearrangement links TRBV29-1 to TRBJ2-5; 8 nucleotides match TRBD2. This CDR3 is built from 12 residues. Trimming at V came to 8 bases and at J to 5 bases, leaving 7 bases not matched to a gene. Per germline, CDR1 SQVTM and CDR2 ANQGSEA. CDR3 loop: CSSLTGGETQYF. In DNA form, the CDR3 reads TGCAGCTCCCTAACGGGAGGGGAGACCCAGTACTTC. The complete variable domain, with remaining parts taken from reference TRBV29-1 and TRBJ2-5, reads SAVISQKPSRDICQRGTSLTIQCQVDSQVTMMFWYRQQPGQSLTLIATANQGSEATYESGFVIDKFPISRPNLTFSTLTVSNMSPEDSSIYLCSSLTGGETQYFGPGTRLLVL.

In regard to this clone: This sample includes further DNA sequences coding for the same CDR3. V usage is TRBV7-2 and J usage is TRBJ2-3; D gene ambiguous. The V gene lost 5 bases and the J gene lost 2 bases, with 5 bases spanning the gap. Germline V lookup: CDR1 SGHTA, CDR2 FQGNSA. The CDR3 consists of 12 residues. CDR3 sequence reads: CASSRNTDTQYF. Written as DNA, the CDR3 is TGTGCCAGCAGCCGAAACACAGATACGCAGTATTTT.

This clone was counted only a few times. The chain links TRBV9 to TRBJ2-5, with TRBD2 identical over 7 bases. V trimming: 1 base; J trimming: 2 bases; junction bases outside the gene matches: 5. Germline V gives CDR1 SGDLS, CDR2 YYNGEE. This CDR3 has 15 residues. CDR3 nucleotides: TGTGCCAGCAGCGTAAATAGCGGGTCGCAAGAGACCCAGTACTTC. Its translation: CASSVNSGSQETQYF.

The CDR3 nucleotides are TGTGCCTGGAAGGGGCAGGGAAATAGCTATGGCTACACCTTC. This gives the protein CAWKGQGNSYGYTF. The chain is built from TRBV30 and TRBJ1-2; the D gene is possibly TRBD1 (5 bases). The CDR3 consists of 14 residues. V was pared by 4 bases and J by 4 bases, with 16 bases between. CDR1 is GTSNPN and CDR2 is SVGIG in the germline V gene (reference sequence).

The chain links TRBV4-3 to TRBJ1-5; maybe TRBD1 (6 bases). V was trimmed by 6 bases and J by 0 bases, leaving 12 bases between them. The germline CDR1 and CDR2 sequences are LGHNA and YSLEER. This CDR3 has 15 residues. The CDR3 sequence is CASSPEGGSNQPQHF. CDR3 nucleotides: TGCGCCAGCAGTCCTGAGGGGGGTAGCAATCAGCCCCAGCATTTT.

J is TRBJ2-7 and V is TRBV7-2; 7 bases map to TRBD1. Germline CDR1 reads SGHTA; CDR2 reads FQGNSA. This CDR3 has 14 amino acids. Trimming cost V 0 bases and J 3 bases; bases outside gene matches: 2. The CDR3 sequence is CASSLATGNYEQYF. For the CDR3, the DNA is TGTGCCAGCAGCTTAGCGACAGGGAACTACGAGCAGTACTTC.

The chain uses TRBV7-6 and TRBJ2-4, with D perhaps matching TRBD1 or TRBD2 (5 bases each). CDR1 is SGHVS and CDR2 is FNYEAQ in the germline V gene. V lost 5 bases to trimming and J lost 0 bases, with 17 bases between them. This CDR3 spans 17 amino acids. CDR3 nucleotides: TGTGCCAGCAGCGCCCACGGGACGACTTTAGCCAAAAACATTCAGTACTTC. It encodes CASSAHGTTLAKNIQYF.

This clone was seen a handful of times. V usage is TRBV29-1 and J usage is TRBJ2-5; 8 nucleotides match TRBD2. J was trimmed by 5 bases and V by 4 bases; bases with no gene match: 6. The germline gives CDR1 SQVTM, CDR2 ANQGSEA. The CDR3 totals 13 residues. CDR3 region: CSVAGLGMETQYF. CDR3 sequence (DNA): TGCAGCGTTGCGGGACTAGGGATGGAGACCCAGTACTTC.

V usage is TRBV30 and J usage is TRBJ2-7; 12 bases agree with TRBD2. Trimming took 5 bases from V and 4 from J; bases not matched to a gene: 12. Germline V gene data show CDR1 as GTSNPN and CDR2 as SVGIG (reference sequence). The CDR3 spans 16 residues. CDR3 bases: TGTGCCTGGGCGACACTGACTAGCGGGAGTGGGTACGAGCAGTACTTC. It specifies CAWATLTSGSGYEQYF.

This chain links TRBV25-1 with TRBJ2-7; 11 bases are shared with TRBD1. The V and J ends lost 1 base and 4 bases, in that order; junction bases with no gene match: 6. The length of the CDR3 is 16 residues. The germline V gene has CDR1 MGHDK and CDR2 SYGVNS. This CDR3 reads CASSESRTGGEYEQYF. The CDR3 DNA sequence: TGTGCCAGCAGTGAATCGAGGACAGGGGGCGAGTACGAGCAGTACTTC.

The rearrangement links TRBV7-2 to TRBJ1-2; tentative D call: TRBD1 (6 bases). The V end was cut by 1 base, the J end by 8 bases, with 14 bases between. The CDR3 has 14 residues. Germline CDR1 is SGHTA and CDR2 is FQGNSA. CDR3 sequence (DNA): TGTGCCAGCAGCTTAGAGGCCAGGGGAGGCGGCTACACCTTC. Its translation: CASSLEARGGGYTF.

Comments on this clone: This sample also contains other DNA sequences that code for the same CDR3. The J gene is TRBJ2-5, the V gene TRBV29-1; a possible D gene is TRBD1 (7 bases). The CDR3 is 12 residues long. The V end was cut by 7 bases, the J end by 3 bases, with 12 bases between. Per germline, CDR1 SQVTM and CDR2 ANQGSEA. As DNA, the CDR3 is TGCAGCGGACAGGGAGGAGAAGAGACCCAGTACTTC. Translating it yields CSGQGGEETQYF. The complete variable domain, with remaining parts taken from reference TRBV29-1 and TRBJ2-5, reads SAVISQKPSRDICQRGTSLTIQCQVDSQVTMMFWYRQQPGQSLTLIATANQGSEATYESGFVIDKFPISRPNLTFSTLTVSNMSPEDSSIYLCSGQGGEETQYFGPGTRLLVL.

The CDR3 sequence is CAWSVSRGTYGYTF. CDR3 DNA: TGTGCCTGGAGTGTATCAAGGGGAACCTATGGCTACACCTTC. The J gene is TRBJ1-2, the V gene TRBV30; D may be TRBD1 (5 bases). This CDR3 comprises 14 residues. CDR1 GTSNPN and CDR2 SVGIG come from the germline V gene (reference sequence). V lost 0 bases and J 4 bases, leaving 12 bases between the germline ends.